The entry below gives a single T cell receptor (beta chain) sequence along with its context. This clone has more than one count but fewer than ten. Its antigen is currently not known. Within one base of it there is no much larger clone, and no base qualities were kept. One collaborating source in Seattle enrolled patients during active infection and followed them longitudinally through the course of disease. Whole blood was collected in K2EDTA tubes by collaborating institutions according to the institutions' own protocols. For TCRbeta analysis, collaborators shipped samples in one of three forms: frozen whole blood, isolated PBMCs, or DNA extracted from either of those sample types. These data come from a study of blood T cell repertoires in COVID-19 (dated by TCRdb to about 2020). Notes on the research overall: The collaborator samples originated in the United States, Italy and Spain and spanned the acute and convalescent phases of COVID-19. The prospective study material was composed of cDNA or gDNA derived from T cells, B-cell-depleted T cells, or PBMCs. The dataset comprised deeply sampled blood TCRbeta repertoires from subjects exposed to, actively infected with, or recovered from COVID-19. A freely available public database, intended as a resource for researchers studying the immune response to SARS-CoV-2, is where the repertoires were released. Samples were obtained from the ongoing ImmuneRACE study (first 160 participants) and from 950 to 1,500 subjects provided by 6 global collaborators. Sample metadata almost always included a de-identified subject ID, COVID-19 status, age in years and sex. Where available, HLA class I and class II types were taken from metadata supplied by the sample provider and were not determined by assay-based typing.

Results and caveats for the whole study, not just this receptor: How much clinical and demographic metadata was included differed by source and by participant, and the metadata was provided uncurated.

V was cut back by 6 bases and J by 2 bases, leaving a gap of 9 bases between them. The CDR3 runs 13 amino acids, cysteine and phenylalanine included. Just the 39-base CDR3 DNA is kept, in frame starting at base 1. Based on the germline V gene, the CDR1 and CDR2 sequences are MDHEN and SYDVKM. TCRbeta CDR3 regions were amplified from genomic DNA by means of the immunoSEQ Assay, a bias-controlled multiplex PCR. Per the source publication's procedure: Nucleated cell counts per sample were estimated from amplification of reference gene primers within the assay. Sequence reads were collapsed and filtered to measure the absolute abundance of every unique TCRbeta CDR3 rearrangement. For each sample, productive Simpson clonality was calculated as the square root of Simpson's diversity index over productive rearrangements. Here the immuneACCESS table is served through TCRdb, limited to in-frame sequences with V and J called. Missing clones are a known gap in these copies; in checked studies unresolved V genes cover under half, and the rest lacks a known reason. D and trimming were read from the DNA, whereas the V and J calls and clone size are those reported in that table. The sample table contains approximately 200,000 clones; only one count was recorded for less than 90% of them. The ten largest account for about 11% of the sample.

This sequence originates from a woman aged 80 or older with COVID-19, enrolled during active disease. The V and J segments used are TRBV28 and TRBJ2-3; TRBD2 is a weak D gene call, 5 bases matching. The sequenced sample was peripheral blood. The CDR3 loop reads CASSHRDTDTQYF. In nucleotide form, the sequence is TGTGCCAGCAGCCACCGGGACACAGATACGCAGTATTTT.